This TCR beta chain emerged from a study of T cell repertoires in cytomegalovirus infection. Looking at the study overall: Matching HLA type and CMV infection were both indicated by public TCR beta signatures.

Via MiXCR, TCRdb re-called the reads, giving one row per CDR3 protein. The table shows roughly 990,000 distinct CDR3 sequences, with roughly 30% occurring only once. Germline V gene data show CDR1 as MNHEY and CDR2 as SMNVEV (reference sequence). Trimming removed 0 bases at V and 6 bases at J, with 14 bases between. The CDR3 runs to 15 residues. As concerns this clonotype: No antigen is known for it.

This TCR derives from a human donor in good health (CMV status not recorded). Some clones in this sample may be carry-over from other donors' samples. This specimen was cultured CD8+ T cells from PBMCs, taken from culture after CMV antigen stimulation. This chain uses TRBV27 with TRBJ1-1, with D hard to call. The CDR3 reads CASSLSRQFFPEAFF. DNA for the CDR3: TGTGCCAGCAGTTTATCTCGCCAATTCTTTCCTGAAGCTTTCTTT.